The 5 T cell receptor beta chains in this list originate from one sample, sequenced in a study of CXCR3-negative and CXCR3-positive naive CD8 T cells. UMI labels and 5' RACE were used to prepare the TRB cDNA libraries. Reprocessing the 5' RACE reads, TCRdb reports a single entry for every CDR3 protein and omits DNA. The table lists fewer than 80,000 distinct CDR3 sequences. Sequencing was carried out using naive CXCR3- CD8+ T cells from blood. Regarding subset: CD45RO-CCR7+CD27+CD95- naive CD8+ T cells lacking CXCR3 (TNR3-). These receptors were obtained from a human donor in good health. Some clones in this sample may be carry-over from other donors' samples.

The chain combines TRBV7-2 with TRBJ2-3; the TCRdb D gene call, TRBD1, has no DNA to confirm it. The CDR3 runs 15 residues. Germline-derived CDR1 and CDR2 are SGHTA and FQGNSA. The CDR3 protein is CASSLVAGALDTQYF.

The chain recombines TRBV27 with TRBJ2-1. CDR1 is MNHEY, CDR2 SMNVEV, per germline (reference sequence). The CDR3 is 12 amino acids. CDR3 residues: CASSRLTDEQFF.

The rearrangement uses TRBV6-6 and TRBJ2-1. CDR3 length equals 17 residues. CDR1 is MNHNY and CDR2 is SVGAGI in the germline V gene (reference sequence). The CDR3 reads CASRHYLTEKGNNEQFF.

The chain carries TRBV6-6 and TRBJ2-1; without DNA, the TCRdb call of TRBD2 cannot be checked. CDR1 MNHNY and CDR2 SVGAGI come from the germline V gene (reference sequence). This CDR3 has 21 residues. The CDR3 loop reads CASSYSMEGTSGRSTANEQFF.

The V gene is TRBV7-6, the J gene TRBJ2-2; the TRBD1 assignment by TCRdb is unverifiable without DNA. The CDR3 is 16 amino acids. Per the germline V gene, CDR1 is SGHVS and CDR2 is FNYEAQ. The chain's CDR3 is CASSLAGTGLTGELFF.